These 28 T cell receptor beta chains were sequenced from one sample in a study of blood T cell repertoires in COVID-19. Measured with immunoSEQ multiplex PCR; TCRdb has only the in-frame clones, and not every one. The table shows 150,000 to 200,000 clones, with approximately 84% occurring only once. The sample comprised peripheral blood. The receptors come from a human donor with acute or convalescent COVID-19. The donor label of this sample is uncertain.

The chain has TRBV6-5 and TRBJ1-2; D is possibly TRBD1 (5 bases). V lost 5 bases to trimming and J lost 5 bases, with 12 bases between them. This CDR3 spans 13 amino acids. Germline loops: CDR1 MNHEY, CDR2 SVGAGI. The CDR3 DNA reads TGTGCCAGCAGTCCAGGGTATTTTTATGGCTACACCTTC. It yields the protein CASSPGYFYGYTF.

Many counts were recorded for this clone. The CDR3 nucleotides read TGTGCCAGCAAAACCGGGAATAACTATGGCTACACCTTC. Its protein is CASKTGNNYGYTF. The chain links TRBV27 to TRBJ1-2; D call uncertain. The CDR3 has 13 residues. Trimming took off 7 bases at V and 1 base at J, with 10 bases between the two ends. Per germline, CDR1 MNHEY and CDR2 SMNVEV (reference sequence).

CDR3 sequence (DNA): TGTGCCAGCAGCTTAGTTCTAGGAACTAACTATGGCTACACCTTC. Residues: CASSLVLGTNYGYTF. The V gene is TRBV7-8, the J gene TRBJ1-2; D unresolved. CDR1 SGHVS and CDR2 FQNEAQ come from the germline V gene. V was clipped by 1 base and J by 0 bases, with 9 bases between them. CDR3 length: 15 amino acids. The variable domain in full, completed from reference TRBV7-8 and TRBJ1-2, reads GAGVSQSPRYKVAKRGQDVALRCDPISGHVSLFWYQQALGQGPEFLTYFQNEAQLDKSGLPSDRFFAERPEGSVSTLKIQRTQQEDSAVYLCASSLVLGTNYGYTFGSGTRLTVV.

The rearrangement joins TRBV6-5 to TRBJ2-5; TRBD2 matches 8 bases. Looked up from germline, CDR1 is MNHEY and CDR2 is SVGAGI. This CDR3 has 16 amino acids. V trimming: 0 bases; J trimming: 7 bases; junction bases outside the gene matches: 10. The CDR3 region has the DNA TGTGCCAGCAGTTACTCCGCTCCGGGAGGGCCAGGGACCCAGTACTTC. Protein: CASSYSAPGGPGTQYF.

The chain recombines TRBV7-9 with TRBJ2-3; TRBD2 matches at 9 bases. Per the germline V gene, CDR1 is SEHNR and CDR2 is FQNEAQ (reference sequence). Germline trimming cut 2 bases from V and 3 bases from J; bases unmatched to any gene: 6. The CDR3 runs to 16 residues. CDR3 sequence reads: CASSLYSGRKTDTQYF. As DNA, the CDR3 is TGTGCCAGCAGCTTATATAGCGGGAGAAAAACAGATACGCAGTATTTT.

The chain combines TRBV27 with TRBJ1-6; D is unclear. Germline CDR1 and CDR2: MNHEY and SMNVEV (reference sequence). The CDR3 is 15 amino acids. V lost 4 bases to trimming and J lost 2 bases, with 9 bases between them. The CDR3 nucleotides are TGTGCCAGCAGTTCCCCCCACACCTATAATTCACCCCTCCACTTT. Amino acids: CASSSPHTYNSPLHF.

The J gene is TRBJ1-4, the V gene TRBV10-1, with D possibly matching TRBD1 (5 bases). V lost 5 bases and J 0 bases, leaving 10 bases between the germline ends. Germline V gene sequence: CDR1 WNHNN, CDR2 SYGVQD (reference sequence). The CDR3 runs 15 residues. The CDR3 here is CASSSGQATNEKLFF. The CDR3, as DNA: TGCGCCAGCAGTTCCGGACAAGCAACTAATGAAAAACTGTTTTTT.

This sequence joins TRBV28 and TRBJ2-7; 7 bases fit TRBD2. Germline values: CDR1 MDHEN, CDR2 SYDVKM. The CDR3 is 14 amino acids. With 5 bases clipped from V and 1 base from J, the junction kept 5 bases outside the gene matches. As DNA, the CDR3 is TGTGCCAGCAGTGGGCTAGCGGCTTCCTACGAGCAGTACTTC. Encoded protein: CASSGLAASYEQYF.

This clone was observed a few times. The rearrangement joins TRBV7-8 to TRBJ2-1; D not resolved. Per germline, CDR1 SGHVS and CDR2 FQNEAQ. With 1 base removed from V and 12 bases from J, the gap between germline ends came to 10 bases. The CDR3 totals 12 residues. CDR3 nucleotide sequence: TGTGCCAGCAGCTTAGGAGGAGTAGCGCAGTTCTTC. Protein sequence: CASSLGGVAQFF.

The rearrangement links TRBV12-3 or TRBV12-4 to TRBJ2-1; D gene unclear. Trimming took 6 bases from V and 6 from J, leaving 12 bases between them. The CDR3 sequence is 13 residues long. The CDR3 DNA is TGTGCCAGCAGCCTCCAGATTGGCAATGAGCAGTTCTTC. It translates to CASSLQIGNEQFF.

The V and J genes are TRBV4-3 and TRBJ2-3; TRBD2 matches at 14 bases. Germline V CDR1 and CDR2: LGHNA, YSLEER. With V trimmed by 1 base and J by 3 bases, 0 bases remained unmatched. The CDR3 is 16 residues long. This CDR3 is CASSQGLAGGTDTQYF. As DNA, the CDR3 is TGCGCCAGCAGCCAAGGACTAGCGGGAGGGACAGATACGCAGTATTTT.

J is TRBJ2-2 and V is TRBV7-6; D call uncertain. V dropped 5 bases and J dropped 2 bases, with 3 bases sitting between them. The length of the CDR3 is 12 residues. CDR1 and CDR2 (germline): SGHVS, FNYEAQ. CDR3 sequence: CASSLNTGELFF. In DNA, the CDR3 is TGTGCCAGCAGCCTAAACACCGGGGAGCTGTTTTTT.

This sequence joins TRBV28 and TRBJ1-1; the D is unclear. V was shortened by 4 bases and J by 4 bases, with 10 bases between the two germline ends. Germline lookup yields CDR1 MDHEN and CDR2 SYDVKM. This CDR3 has 13 amino acids. CDR3 in DNA: TGTGCCAGCAGTTCACCCAAGCCCACTGAAGCTTTCTTT. It translates to CASSSPKPTEAFF.

The chain recombines TRBV9 with TRBJ1-2; D ambiguous. The V end lost 2 bases, the J end lost 5 bases, and 19 bases lay between the germline ends. The CDR3 runs to 16 residues. The germline V gene has CDR1 SGDLS and CDR2 YYNGEE. DNA of the CDR3: TGTGCCAGCAGCGTTGAGGGCAGGCCCGCGGGATATGGCTACACCTTC. This encodes CASSVEGRPAGYGYTF.

V gene TRBV6-2 or TRBV6-3 combines with J gene TRBJ2-5, with TRBD1 matching 8 bases. Trimming took 6 bases from V and 4 from J; bases not matched to a gene: 10. CDR3 size: 15 residues. Germline-derived CDR1 and CDR2 are MNHEY and SVGEGT. The CDR3 region has the DNA TGTGCCAGCAGCACTAGGACAGGGTTACGAGAGACCCAGTACTTC. Its protein product is CASSTRTGLRETQYF.

The V call is TRBV24-1, the J call TRBJ2-1; 8 positions match TRBD1. In germline, CDR1 is KGHDR, CDR2 SFDVKD. This CDR3 contains 13 residues. The ends lost 9 bases at V and 6 bases at J; junction bases unmatched: 6. The CDR3 DNA sequence: TGTGCCACCCAGGGGGCTGTCGGCAATGAGCAGTTCTTC. Protein: CATQGAVGNEQFF.

The chain recombines TRBV5-1 with TRBJ2-1; 10 bases fit TRBD1. The junction had 5 bases not matched to a gene; V was cut back by 4 bases and J by 4 bases. The V gene's germline CDR1 is SGHRS and CDR2 YFSETQ. CDR3 length: 15 residues. The CDR3 bases are TGCGCCAGCAGCCCCCCGGGACAGGGGTACAATGAGCAGTTCTTC. It codes for CASSPPGQGYNEQFF. Supplemented by reference TRBV5-1 and TRBJ2-1, the full variable domain reads KAGVTQTPRYLIKTRGQQVTLSCSPISGHRSVSWYQQTPGQGLQFLFEYFSETQRNKGNFPGRFSGRQFSNSRSEMNVSTLELGDSALYLCASSPPGQGYNEQFFGPGTRLTVL.

The chain has TRBV19 and TRBJ1-4; D is uncertain. The CDR3 is 13 residues long. The V gene lost 7 bases and the J gene lost 7 bases, with 13 bases spanning the gap. Germline V gene data show CDR1 as LNHDA and CDR2 as SQIVND (reference sequence). CDR3 sequence reads: CASTPGLSEKLFF. In nucleotides, the CDR3 is TGTGCCAGTACCCCCGGTCTTAGTGAAAAACTGTTTTTT. Combining the CDR3 with reference TRBV19 and TRBJ1-4 gives the whole variable domain DGGITQSPKYLFRKEGQNVTLSCEQNLNHDAMYWYRQDPGQGLRLIYYSQIVNDFQKGDIAEGYSVSREKKESFPLTVTSAQKNPTAFYLCASTPGLSEKLFFGSGTQLSVL.

This sequence joins TRBV7-2 and TRBJ1-6, with D possibly TRBD1 on 5 matching bases. Germline V lookup: CDR1 SGHTA, CDR2 FQGNSA. Trimming took off 3 bases at V and 3 bases at J, with 9 bases between the two ends. The CDR3 runs 15 residues. This CDR3 is CASSLPGYYNSPLHF. CDR3 bases: TGTGCCAGCAGCTTGCCAGGGTACTATAATTCACCCCTCCACTTT.

The gene calls are TRBV7-9 and TRBJ2-7; 8 nucleotides line up with TRBD2. V shed 0 bases and J 7 bases; nucleotides not matched to a gene: 8. The CDR3 has 15 amino acids. Germline V gene data show CDR1 as SEHNR and CDR2 as FQNEAQ (reference sequence). Here the CDR3 reads CASSLAELAAGEQYF. CDR3 nucleotides: TGTGCCAGCAGCTTAGCCGAACTAGCGGCGGGTGAGCAGTACTTC. The full variable domain, its missing parts supplied by reference TRBV7-9 and TRBJ2-7, is DTGVSQNPRHKITKRGQNVTFRCDPISEHNRLYWYRQTLGQGPEFLTYFQNEAQLEKSRLLSDRFSAERPKGSFSTLEIQRTEQGDSAMYLCASSLAELAAGEQYFGPGTRLTVT.

This clone occurred once. V usage is TRBV10-3 and J usage is TRBJ2-2, with D possibly TRBD2 on 5 matching bases. Deletions cut 8 bases from V and 8 bases from J, with 18 bases between. From germline, CDR1 is ENHRY and CDR2 SYGVKD. The CDR3 covers 14 residues. The CDR3 nucleotides are TGTGCCATCGGTGCCGTGTCGGGATTAGGGGAGCTGTTTTTT. Translation: CAIGAVSGLGELFF.

The count of this clone is one. The V call is TRBV5-1, the J call TRBJ1-1; no clear D gene. With 5 bases removed from V and 4 bases from J, the gap between germline ends came to 12 bases. The CDR3 has 13 residues. Germline CDR1 reads SGHRS; CDR2 reads YFSETQ. The DNA of the CDR3 is TGCGCCAGCAGTCGGAGTTTGGGCACTGAAGCTTTCTTT. Residues: CASSRSLGTEAFF.

This rearrangement joins TRBV28 to TRBJ1-2, with 9 positions matching TRBD1. CDR3 length: 17 amino acids. Germline CDR1 and CDR2: MDHEN and SYDVKM. V was clipped by 6 bases and J by 5 bases; unmatched bases: 16. CDR3 sequence reads: CASRGTGLGQTGYGYTF. CDR3 DNA: TGTGCCAGCAGGGGGACAGGGCTCGGTCAAACAGGGTATGGCTACACCTTC.

This chain joins TRBV7-9 and TRBJ2-5, with 11 bases fitting TRBD2. Per the germline V gene, CDR1 is SEHNR and CDR2 is FQNEAQ (reference sequence). With V trimmed by 5 bases and J by 1 base, 6 bases remained unmatched. CDR3 length: 16 amino acids. CDR3 DNA: TGTGCCAGCAGCCGACTTGGGACTAGCGGCCAAGAGACCCAGTACTTC. Amino acid sequence: CASSRLGTSGQETQYF. Combining the CDR3 with reference TRBV7-9 and TRBJ2-5 gives the whole variable domain DTGVSQNPRHKITKRGQNVTFRCDPISEHNRLYWYRQTLGQGPEFLTYFQNEAQLEKSRLLSDRFSAERPKGSFSTLEIQRTEQGDSAMYLCASSRLGTSGQETQYFGPGTRLLVL.

This clone appeared a single time. This chain links TRBV3-1 (or the pseudogene TRBV3-2) with TRBJ2-1, with 9 bases lining up with TRBD2. The CDR3 has 21 residues. CDR1 and CDR2 from the germline V gene are LGHDT and YNNKEL (reference sequence). J was trimmed by 0 bases and V by 1 base; bases with no gene match: 16. Here the CDR3 DNA reads TGTGCCAGCAGCCAAGCGCCTCCGGGACTAGCATCGCCCCGCTCCTACAATGAGCAGTTCTTC. It codes for CASSQAPPGLASPRSYNEQFF.

The chain has TRBV3-1 (or the pseudogene TRBV3-2) and TRBJ2-1, with TRBD2 identical over 12 bases. Per the germline V gene, CDR1 is LGHDT and CDR2 is YNNKEL (reference sequence). Losses at the gene ends were 4 bases for V and 3 bases for J; bases not matched to a gene: 4. This CDR3 is built from 16 residues. The CDR3 sequence: CASSPLTSGSYNEQFF. The DNA of the CDR3 is TGTGCCAGCAGCCCTCTGACTAGCGGGAGCTACAATGAGCAGTTCTTC.

V and J are TRBV5-1 and TRBJ1-5; TRBD1 is a possible D gene (5 bases). CDR1 SGHRS and CDR2 YFSETQ come from the germline V gene. The V end lost 0 bases, the J end lost 1 base, and 8 bases lay between the germline ends. The CDR3 length is 15 residues. The CDR3 protein is CASSLAGRSNQPQHF. For the CDR3, the DNA is TGCGCCAGCAGCTTGGCAGGGCGCAGCAATCAGCCCCAGCATTTT.

This clone came up once. J is TRBJ2-7 and V is TRBV19; 10 bases fit TRBD1. This CDR3 region has 14 residues. Unmatched junction bases numbered 4, after V lost 6 bases and J lost 2 bases. Germline loops: CDR1 LNHDA, CDR2 SQIVND (reference sequence). CDR3 in amino acids: CASSSGTGAYEQYF. CDR3 coding DNA: TGTGCCAGTAGCTCCGGGACAGGGGCCTACGAGCAGTACTTC.